Presented here are 14 T cell receptor beta chains from one specimen sequenced in a study of read filtering for tumor transcriptome and immune sequencing. This library used roughly 400 ng RNA and molecular barcoded adaptors spanning alpha/delta and beta/gamma chains. TCRdb itself ran the reads through MiXCR, one entry per CDR3 protein. The sample holds approximately 59,000 distinct CDR3 sequences; 9% to 15% are singletons and the top ten take more than 15%. The sample taken for sequencing was a population of CD138-negative cells sorted from bone marrow. The receptor source for this set is a donor at least 40 years old with multiple myeloma.

In its sample, this clonotype was seen many times. In DNA form, the CDR3 reads TGTGCCAGCAGCGGGGGGAGCTCCCCGGGTCCCTACGAGCAGTACTTC. Its protein is CASSGGSSPGPYEQYF. The genes are TRBV9 and TRBJ2-7; D may match TRBD1 or TRBD2 (5 bases each). V was trimmed by 3 bases and J by 2 bases, leaving 18 bases between them. The CDR3 has 16 amino acids. The germline CDR1 and CDR2 sequences are SGDLS and YYNGEE. The whole variable domain, filled in from reference TRBV9 and TRBJ2-7, reads DSGVTQTPKHLITATGQRVTLRCSPRSGDLSVYWYQQSLDQGLQFLIQYYNGEERAKGNILERFSAQQFPDLHSELNLSSLELGDSALYFCASSGGSSPGPYEQYFGPGTRLTVT.

This clonotype was picked up a small number of times. This chain connects TRBV28 to TRBJ2-5, with D possibly TRBD2 on 5 matching bases. The V and J ends lost 3 bases and 5 bases respectively, with 10 bases between them. CDR1 and CDR2 from the germline V gene are MDHEN and SYDVKM. CDR3 size: 13 residues. The chain's CDR3 is CASSLRAAETQYF. DNA of the CDR3: TGTGCCAGCAGTTTGAGGGCGGCGGAGACCCAGTACTTC.

This clonotype was counted ten times or more. The chain carries TRBV7-8 and TRBJ2-1, with 10 bases identical to TRBD2. CDR1 SGHVS and CDR2 FQNEAQ come from the germline V gene. The length of the CDR3 is 15 residues. With V trimmed by 5 bases and J by 6 bases, 7 bases remained unmatched. In nucleotides, the CDR3 is TGTGCCAGCAGCGGTCTTAGCGGGGGGTTCAATGAGCAGTTCTTC. Translating gives CASSGLSGGFNEQFF.

As to this clonotype: Its ends do not fully match the called genes, so a read error is possible. The chain couples TRBV12-3 or TRBV12-4 to TRBJ2-2, with D uncertain. The CDR3 spans 16 residues. The CDR3 loop reads CASTPSAPGDTGELFF. The DNA for the CDR3 is TGTGCTAGCACCCCGTCGGCACCTGGGGACACCGGGGAGCTGTTTTTT.

The V call is TRBV6-2 or TRBV6-3, the J call TRBJ2-3, with D perhaps matching TRBD2 (6 bases). Germline values: CDR1 MNHEY, CDR2 SVGEGT. Trimming pared 6 bases from V and 3 bases from J, leaving 19 bases between. The CDR3 is made up of 16 amino acids. The CDR3 loop reads CASRMLERVATDTQYF. CDR3 nucleotides: TGTGCCAGCAGGATGTTGGAGCGGGTTGCGACAGATACGCAGTATTTT.

Many counts were recorded for this clonotype. J is TRBJ1-1 and V is TRBV20-1; the D is unclear. V shed 7 bases and J shed 1 base, with 13 bases lying between them. CDR3 length equals 13 residues. Germline CDR1 reads DFQATT; CDR2 reads SNEGSKA (reference sequence). The CDR3 protein is CSVRLWGNTEAFF. The CDR3 DNA reads as TGCAGTGTTAGGCTCTGGGGGAACACTGAAGCTTTCTTT.

Concerning this clonotype itself: This sequence may be a read error, since a much larger clone differs from it by one base. The V call is TRBV7-6, the J call TRBJ2-5, with 7 bases fitting TRBD2. This CDR3 comprises 14 residues. Trimming at V came to 10 bases and at J to 4 bases, leaving 12 bases not matched to a gene. Germline CDR1 is SGHVS and CDR2 is FNYEAQ. The CDR3 sequence is CANSSTGGGETQYF. In DNA form, the CDR3 reads TGTGCCAACAGTTCTACGGGGGGTGGAGAGACCCAGTACTTC. Looking up the rest from reference TRBV7-6 and TRBJ2-5 gives the full variable domain: GAGVSQSPRYKVTKRGQDVALRCDPISGHVSLYWYRQALGQGPEFLTYFNYEAQQDKSGLPNDRFSAERPEGSISTLTIQRTEQRDSAMYRCANSSTGGGETQYFGPGTRLLVL.

In its sample, this clonotype was seen many times. The rearrangement uses TRBV4-1 and TRBJ1-4, with 8 bases that match TRBD1. Per the germline V gene, CDR1 is MGHRA and CDR2 is YSYEKL. V dropped 7 bases and J dropped 4; count of bases not matched to a gene: 5. The CDR3 runs 14 residues. CDR3 amino acids: CASNDRGNNEKLFF. CDR3 bases: TGCGCCAGCAACGACAGGGGAAATAATGAAAAACTGTTTTTT.

This clonotype was counted a few times. The V and J genes are TRBV2 and TRBJ1-5, with D tentatively TRBD1 (5 bases). This CDR3 is 15 amino acids long. With 2 bases removed from V and 3 bases from J, the gap between germline ends came to 11 bases. Germline-derived CDR1 and CDR2 are SNHLY and FYNNEI. The CDR3 nucleotides are TGTGCCAGCAGTGAATGGGGGTCTACCAATCAGCCCCAGCATTTT. Translation gives CASSEWGSTNQPQHF.

This clonotype was detected only a few times. A much more abundant neighbour one base away suggests this may be a read error. Because it lacks the conserved phenylalanine or tryptophan at the end, this CDR3 is likely a read error. The rearrangement uses TRBV10-3 and TRBJ2-5; tentatively, D is TRBD1 (5 bases). The CDR3 loop spans 13 amino acids. Germline lookup yields CDR1 ENHRY and CDR2 SYGVKD. Trimming removed 8 bases at V and 5 bases at J, with 15 bases between. The DNA for the CDR3 is TGTGCCATCGGCCTAGGGGTCGGGGAGACCCAGTACCTC. Its protein is CAIGLGVGETQYL.

This clonotype was seen ten or more times. Sequence at one end of the junction differs from germline and may be a read error. The rearrangement joins TRBV7-7 to TRBJ2-1, with a possible D match to TRBD2 (6 bases). Germline V CDR1 and CDR2: SSHAT, FNYEAQ (reference sequence). The length of the CDR3 is 15 residues. CDR3 in DNA: TGTGCTAGCAGCTTATTGGGGGGAAGGAACAATGAGCAGTTCTTC. Translated, it gives CASSLLGGRNNEQFF.

The chain has TRBV7-3 and TRBJ2-2; D gene unclear. This CDR3 is 13 amino acids long. V shed 0 bases and J shed 4 bases, with 3 bases lying between them. CDR1 is SGHTA and CDR2 is FQGTGA in the germline V gene. The CDR3 here is CASSLTLTGELFF. CDR3 sequence (DNA): TGTGCCAGCAGCTTAACCCTCACCGGGGAGCTGTTTTTT.

This clonotype was recorded many times. The rearrangement links TRBV19 to TRBJ1-2; D unresolved. Looked up from germline, CDR1 is LNHDA and CDR2 is SQIVND (reference sequence). This CDR3 contains 14 residues. V lost 2 bases, J lost 4 bases, and 11 bases lay in between. DNA for the CDR3: TGTGCCAGTAGTATAAAGATGGCAGTCTATGGCTACACCTTC. Its protein product is CASSIKMAVYGYTF.

This clonotype came up many times. CDR3 DNA: TGCAGTGCCCAAACAGGGGGCTCCGGGCAGCCCCAGCATTTT. Encoded protein: CSAQTGGSGQPQHF. The V gene is TRBV20-1, the J gene TRBJ1-5, with TRBD1 matching over 9 bases. With 6 bases clipped from V and 7 bases from J, the junction kept 10 bases outside the gene matches. Germline CDR1 and CDR2: DFQATT and SNEGSKA (reference sequence). This CDR3 has 14 amino acids.